The 10 T cell receptor beta chains reported below all come from one sample, sequenced in a study of blood T cell repertoires in COVID-19. Assay: immunoSEQ multiplex PCR; the TCRdb copy retains only in-frame clones and omits some. In the table there are 250,000 to 350,000 clones, around 84% of which are singletons. The specimen was PBMCs or T cells enriched from blood (not recorded which). The receptors stem from a woman in her 50s who had recovered from COVID-19.

The chain is built from TRBV6-5 and TRBJ2-7; 12 bases match TRBD2. J was trimmed by 3 bases and V by 6 bases; bases with no gene match: 6. Germline CDR1 is MNHEY and CDR2 is SVGAGI. The length of the CDR3 is 15 residues. The CDR3 nucleotides read TGTGCCAGCAGAGGGACTAGCGGGTCGAACTACGAGCAGTACTTC. Protein sequence: CASRGTSGSNYEQYF.

J is TRBJ2-3 and V is TRBV29-1, with D tentatively TRBD1 (5 bases). This CDR3 comprises 13 residues. CDR1 and CDR2 (germline): SQVTM, ANQGSEA. V was trimmed by 2 bases and J by 1 base, leaving 7 bases between them. The CDR3 DNA follows: TGCAGCGTTGAATTAGGGGGCACAGATACGCAGTATTTT. It translates to CSVELGGTDTQYF.

V gene TRBV3-1 (or the pseudogene TRBV3-2) combines with J gene TRBJ2-7; TRBD1 might be the D (5 bases). CDR3 length: 14 residues. CDR1 and CDR2 from the germline V gene are LGHDT and YNNKEL (reference sequence). V lost 6 bases to trimming and J lost 0 bases, with 12 bases between them. The CDR3 protein is CASSPTELSYEQYF. In nucleotides, the CDR3 is TGTGCCAGCAGTCCGACAGAACTCTCCTACGAGCAGTACTTC.

This chain's CDR3 is CAWFSFRGWGYTF. DNA of the CDR3: TGTGCCTGGTTCAGTTTCAGGGGCTGGGGCTACACCTTC. The chain joins TRBV30 to TRBJ1-2; a weak D match, TRBD1 (6 bases). V was trimmed by 5 bases and J by 8 bases, leaving 18 bases between them. In germline, CDR1 is GTSNPN, CDR2 SVGIG (reference sequence). The CDR3 totals 13 residues.

The chain has TRBV15 and TRBJ1-4; TRBD1 matches 10 bases. Germline V CDR1 and CDR2: LNHNV, YYDKDF (reference sequence). Unmatched junction bases numbered 8, after V lost 0 bases and J lost 7 bases. The CDR3 spans 17 residues. The CDR3 protein is CATSRELPGQGIEKLFF. CDR3 nucleotides: TGTGCCACCAGCAGAGAACTTCCGGGACAGGGGATTGAAAAACTGTTTTTT.

The chain links TRBV19 to TRBJ2-1; TRBD2 might be the D (5 bases). The CDR3 runs to 14 residues. Per the germline V gene, CDR1 is LNHDA and CDR2 is SQIVND (reference sequence). Trimming cost V 5 bases and J 10 bases, with 18 bases left between them. In nucleotides, the CDR3 is TGTGCCAGTAGTCTACAAGCATCGAGGGAGGAGCAGTTCTTC. Translation gives CASSLQASREEQFF.

The chain links TRBV3-1 (or the pseudogene TRBV3-2) to TRBJ2-7; possibly TRBD2 for D (6 bases). The CDR3 length is 14 residues. The V end lost 5 bases, the J end lost 2 bases, and 13 bases lay between the germline ends. The germline CDR1 and CDR2 sequences are LGHDT and YNNKEL (reference sequence). CDR3: CASSGGTLTYEQYF. For the CDR3, the DNA is TGTGCCAGCAGCGGGGGGACGCTAACCTACGAGCAGTACTTC.

V and J are TRBV10-3 and TRBJ1-1, with TRBD1 matching over 8 bases. The V gene's germline CDR1 is ENHRY and CDR2 SYGVKD. Germline trimming cut 2 bases from V and 0 bases from J; bases unmatched to any gene: 11. This CDR3 spans 18 amino acids. The CDR3 coding sequence is TGTGCCATCAGTGAGCCGGGACAGGTAAGGGGGATGAACACTGAAGCTTTCTTT. This translates into CAISEPGQVRGMNTEAFF.

The CDR3 bases are TGCGCCAGCAGCTTGGCCCGGACTAGCGGAGGGGCGACAGATACGCAGTATTTT. Translation gives CASSLARTSGGATDTQYF. The chain is built from TRBV5-1 and TRBJ2-3; the match to TRBD2 covers 10 bases. After removal of 0 bases from V and 3 bases from J, the junction contained 10 bases not matched to a gene. Per the germline V gene, CDR1 is SGHRS and CDR2 is YFSETQ. The CDR3 runs 18 residues. Supplemented by reference TRBV5-1 and TRBJ2-3, the full variable domain reads KAGVTQTPRYLIKTRGQQVTLSCSPISGHRSVSWYQQTPGQGLQFLFEYFSETQRNKGNFPGRFSGRQFSNSRSEMNVSTLELGDSALYLCASSLARTSGGATDTQYFGPGTRLTVL.

The genes are TRBV27 and TRBJ1-2; the D gene is possibly TRBD1 (5 bases). The CDR3 consists of 14 residues. Germline CDR1 MNHEY, CDR2 SMNVEV (reference sequence). Trimming took 2 bases from V and 3 from J, leaving 10 bases between them. CDR3 DNA sequence: TGTGCCAGCAGTTTAAAGGGGCCTCACTATGGCTACACCTTC. It encodes CASSLKGPHYGYTF.